The 9 T cell receptor beta chains below come from one sample, sequenced in a study of shared clonotypes between healthy human individuals. Assay: immunoSEQ multiplex PCR; the TCRdb copy retains only in-frame clones and omits some. The sample contains over 1.5 million clones, approximately 98% of which appear only once. The sample taken for sequencing was naive CD4+ T cells sorted from blood. Subset noted: CD45RA+ positively selected. These receptors were obtained from a man aged 25-45 years in good health.

The chain couples TRBV9 to TRBJ2-2; D gene unclear. Trimming shortened V by 0 bases and J by 6 bases, and 15 bases separated the two germline ends. This CDR3 has 16 residues. Looked up from germline, CDR1 is SGDLS and CDR2 is YYNGEE. The CDR3 DNA reads TGTGCCAGCAGCGTAGAAGTCCTAGTCCCAGCCGGGGAGCTGTTTTTT. This codes for CASSVEVLVPAGELFF.

The V and J genes are TRBV18 and TRBJ1-1, with D maybe TRBD1 (6 bases). The germline V gene encodes CDR1 KGHSH and CDR2 LQKENI. Trimming pared 3 bases from V and 7 bases from J, leaving 15 bases between. There are 14 residues in the CDR3. Written as DNA, the CDR3 is TGTGCCAGCTCACCTTATGAACAGGGCGTTGAAGCTTTCTTT. Translated, it gives CASSPYEQGVEAFF.

The chain combines TRBV5-4 with TRBJ1-2; 9 positions agree with TRBD1. The germline V gene encodes CDR1 SGHNT and CDR2 YYREEE (reference sequence). Unmatched junction bases numbered 1, after V lost 1 base and J lost 0 bases. This CDR3 has 15 residues. The CDR3 region is CASSLRQGANYGYTF. The CDR3 nucleotides are TGTGCCAGCAGCTTGCGACAGGGGGCTAACTATGGCTACACCTTC.

The CDR3 DNA sequence: TGCGCCAGCAGCCAAGAGCAGTGGCGGCACGAGCAGTACTTC. Its protein is CASSQEQWRHEQYF. The chain employs TRBV4-3 and TRBJ2-7; D uncertain. The length of the CDR3 is 14 residues. V lost 0 bases and J 5 bases, leaving 11 bases between the germline ends. From germline, CDR1 is LGHNA and CDR2 YSLEER.

This chain connects TRBV28 to TRBJ2-7; D might be TRBD2 (6 bases). Germline V gene sequence: CDR1 MDHEN, CDR2 SYDVKM. This CDR3 region has 12 residues. Trimming left V 7 bases short and J 7 bases short, with 14 bases between. The CDR3 sequence: CASTAGMGEQYF. The CDR3 DNA is TGTGCCAGCACCGCGGGGATGGGGGAGCAGTACTTC. Full variable domain (rest looked up from reference TRBV28 and TRBJ2-7): DVKVTQSSRYLVKRTGEKVFLECVQDMDHENMFWYRQDPGLGLRLIYFSYDVKMKEKGDIPEGYSVSREKKERFSLILESASTNQTSMYLCASTAGMGEQYFGPGTRLTVT.

This chain joins TRBV9 and TRBJ2-2; TRBD2 matches at 7 bases. The CDR3 totals 15 residues. The junction had 7 bases not matched to a gene; V was cut back by 4 bases and J by 4 bases. Per the germline V gene, CDR1 is SGDLS and CDR2 is YYNGEE. CDR3 sequence: CASSSPSGRTGELFF. CDR3 coding DNA: TGTGCCAGCAGCTCCCCTAGCGGTCGCACCGGGGAGCTGTTTTTT.

The rearrangement joins TRBV2 to TRBJ2-7; D uncertain. The CDR3 sequence is 13 residues long. Germline V gene lookup returns CDR1 SNHLY and CDR2 FYNNEI. The V and J ends lost 6 bases and 0 bases respectively, with 9 bases between them. This chain's CDR3 is CASSPSVSYEQYF. For the CDR3, the DNA is TGTGCCAGCAGCCCATCAGTCTCCTACGAGCAGTACTTC.

The rearrangement links TRBV5-4 to TRBJ2-5, with D unclear. V lost 1 base and J 2 bases, leaving 9 bases between the germline ends. This CDR3 spans 14 amino acids. In germline, CDR1 is SGHNT, CDR2 YYREEE (reference sequence). The CDR3 coding sequence is TGTGCCAGCAGCTTGTCGGTGGGACAAGAGACCCAGTACTTC. This sequence encodes CASSLSVGQETQYF.

The rearrangement joins TRBV9 to TRBJ2-7, with 8 bases fitting TRBD1. The CDR3 totals 13 residues. From germline, CDR1 is SGDLS and CDR2 YYNGEE. V shed 1 base, J shed 5 bases, and the junction held 2 bases outside the gene matches. The CDR3 region is CASSVKTGDEQYF. CDR3 bases: TGTGCCAGCAGCGTAAAGACAGGGGACGAGCAGTACTTC.